The present T cell receptor (beta chain) was sequenced within a study of T-cell reconstitution after alpha-beta-depleted transplantation in children. Findings and limits, study-wide: Where alpha-beta T cells came from about two months after transplant was reportedly several hundred expanded graft clones. After one year, T-cell counts and TCRbeta diversity mostly came from new T cells. There were some patients whose high TCRbeta diversity at day 60 came from surviving recipient T cells and thymic progenitors.

As it was prepared, the TCRbeta library received unique molecular identifiers. TCRdb redid the calling of the PCR reads with MiXCR, one entry per CDR3 protein. Of 250,000 to 400,000 distinct CDR3 sequences listed, around 25% are singletons. On this clonotype: What it binds is unknown.

CDR3 length equals 14 residues. The V and J ends lost 7 bases and 7 bases respectively, with 19 bases between them. The input for sequencing was PBMCs, mostly from graft donor cells, taken 180 days after TCRalphabeta/CD19-depleted stem cell transplant. The chain links TRBV12-3 or TRBV12-4 to TRBJ2-5, with D perhaps TRBD1 or TRBD2 (5 bases each). This sequence was found in a male patient younger than 18 who had a stem cell transplant for acute lymphoblastic leukemia, so the T cells may come from the graft donor. CDR3 nucleotide sequence: TGTGCCAGCACCACCCGGGACCGCGAGAGGACCCAGTACTTC. It encodes CASTTRDRERTQYF.